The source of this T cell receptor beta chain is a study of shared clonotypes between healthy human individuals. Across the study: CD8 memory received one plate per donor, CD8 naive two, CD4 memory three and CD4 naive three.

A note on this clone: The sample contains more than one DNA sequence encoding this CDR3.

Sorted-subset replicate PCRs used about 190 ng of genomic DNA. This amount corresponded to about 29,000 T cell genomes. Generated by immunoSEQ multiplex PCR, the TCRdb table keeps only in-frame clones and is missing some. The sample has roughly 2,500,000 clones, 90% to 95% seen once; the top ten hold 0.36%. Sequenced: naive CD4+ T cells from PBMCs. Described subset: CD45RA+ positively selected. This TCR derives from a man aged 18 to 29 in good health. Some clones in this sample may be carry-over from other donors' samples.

Here the CDR3 DNA reads TGCGCCAGCAGCCTGGACAGGCCCTCCACCGGGGAGCTGTTTTTT. Translating gives CASSLDRPSTGELFF. V is TRBV5-1 and J is TRBJ2-2, with 7 bases that match TRBD1. The CDR3 totals 15 residues. V shed 4 bases, J shed 4 bases, and the junction held 7 bases outside the gene matches. Germline V gives CDR1 SGHRS, CDR2 YFSETQ. The whole variable domain, filled in from reference TRBV5-1 and TRBJ2-2, reads KAGVTQTPRYLIKTRGQQVTLSCSPISGHRSVSWYQQTPGQGLQFLFEYFSETQRNKGNFPGRFSGRQFSNSRSEMNVSTLELGDSALYLCASSLDRPSTGELFFGEGSRLTVL.